One sample yielded the 22 T cell receptor beta chains listed below, sequenced in a study of Tregs in tolerant kidney transplant recipients. Using immunoSEQ multiplex PCR, the repertoire was profiled, and TCRdb retains in-frame clones only, with some absent. The data hold around 70,000 clones, with around 90% observed a single time. Specimen: CD8+ T cells from blood, collected before the transplant. The receptors shown here come from a human donor who received a combined kidney and bone marrow transplant.

The V call is TRBV4-2, the J call TRBJ2-5; possible D gene TRBD2, 6 bases. The CDR3 contains 17 residues. CDR1 LGHNA and CDR2 YNFKEQ come from the germline V gene. Between the trimmed V and J ends, which lost 4 bases and 2 bases, there was a span of 20 bases. Here the CDR3 reads CASSPGISGPIQETQYF. In DNA form, the CDR3 reads TGTGCCAGCAGCCCAGGGATTAGCGGCCCAATTCAAGAGACCCAGTACTTC.

The gene calls are TRBV5-1 and TRBJ2-3; TRBD2 matches at 7 bases. The CDR3 covers 16 residues. Germline CDR1 SGHRS, CDR2 YFSETQ. V shed 4 bases, J shed 1 base, and the junction held 9 bases outside the gene matches. CDR3 in amino acids: CASSGGTKVRTDTQYF. CDR3 sequence (DNA): TGCGCCAGCAGCGGCGGGACTAAAGTTCGCACAGATACGCAGTATTTT. The full variable domain, completed using reference TRBV5-1 and TRBJ2-3, is KAGVTQTPRYLIKTRGQQVTLSCSPISGHRSVSWYQQTPGQGLQFLFEYFSETQRNKGNFPGRFSGRQFSNSRSEMNVSTLELGDSALYLCASSGGTKVRTDTQYFGPGTRLTVL.

The chain uses TRBV7-6 and TRBJ2-3; 7 bases align to TRBD2. Germline-derived CDR1 and CDR2 are SGHVS and FNYEAQ. The junction had 16 bases not matched to a gene; V was cut back by 2 bases and J by 2 bases. CDR3 length equals 19 residues. The CDR3 spells CASSLLAYFGGSITDTQYF. The CDR3 DNA reads TGTGCCAGCAGCTTATTGGCCTATTTTGGCGGGAGTATCACAGATACGCAGTATTTT.

V and J are TRBV28 and TRBJ1-5; 7 positions match TRBD1. Trimming took 7 bases from V and 2 from J; bases not matched to a gene: 5. The CDR3 has 14 amino acids. Germline V gene lookup returns CDR1 MDHEN and CDR2 SYDVKM. Written as DNA, the CDR3 is TGTGCCAGCATTCGACAGGGTCGCAATCAGCCCCAGCATTTT. This translates into CASIRQGRNQPQHF.

This chain links TRBV28 with TRBJ2-1; D remains ambiguous. The germline V gene encodes CDR1 MDHEN and CDR2 SYDVKM. The CDR3 runs to 13 residues. V dropped 7 bases and J dropped 0 bases, with 7 bases sitting between them. The CDR3 DNA follows: TGTGCCAGCACCTCAGGCTCCTACAATGAGCAGTTCTTC. Its translation is CASTSGSYNEQFF.

The chain is built from TRBV6-1 and TRBJ2-5; 11 bases map to TRBD1. This CDR3 has 15 amino acids. Germline assignment: CDR1 MNHNS and CDR2 SASEGT. The V gene end was trimmed by 6 bases and the J gene end by 5 bases; junction bases not matched to a gene: 8. In DNA, the CDR3 is TGTGCCAGCAGGATAGGACAGGGGGCCTGGGAGACCCAGTACTTC. This gives the protein CASRIGQGAWETQYF.

The V call is TRBV6-5, the J call TRBJ1-1; TRBD1 might be the D (6 bases). Trimming removed 7 bases from V and 3 bases from J, with 15 bases in between. Germline CDR1 MNHEY, CDR2 SVGAGI. The CDR3 has 14 residues. The CDR3 DNA sequence: TGTGCCAGCAATACACAGGGTAGCTACACTGAAGCTTTCTTT. It is translated as CASNTQGSYTEAFF.

This sequence joins TRBV7-6 and TRBJ2-1, with D perhaps matching TRBD2 (5 bases). The CDR3 spans 14 residues. Between the trimmed V and J ends, which lost 0 bases and 9 bases, there was a span of 12 bases. The germline gives CDR1 SGHVS, CDR2 FNYEAQ. DNA for the CDR3: TGTGCCAGCAGCTTAGCGCTACTCGGGGTTGAGCAGTTCTTC. Translation: CASSLALLGVEQFF.

This clone appeared once. The chain combines TRBV30 with TRBJ1-1; no clear D. Germline CDR1 GTSNPN, CDR2 SVGIG (reference sequence). This CDR3 comprises 11 residues. Trimming removed 0 bases from V and 8 bases from J, with 7 bases in between. The CDR3 spells CAWSVGGEAFF. The CDR3 DNA reads TGTGCCTGGAGTGTTGGAGGGGAAGCTTTCTTT.

The chain links TRBV10-3 to TRBJ1-2, with D maybe TRBD1 (5 bases). This CDR3 is built from 14 residues. In germline, CDR1 is ENHRY, CDR2 SYGVKD. The ends were cut back, 7 bases at V and 1 base at J, with 13 bases in the middle. The CDR3 DNA reads TGTGCCATCACGGAGCCAGGGATTAACTATGGCTACACCTTC. This encodes CAITEPGINYGYTF.

The J gene is TRBJ2-1, the V gene TRBV9; 13 positions agree with TRBD2. V lost 4 bases and J lost 6; bases outside the gene matches: 4. CDR1 SGDLS and CDR2 YYNGEE come from the germline V gene. This CDR3 comprises 15 residues. The CDR3 region is CASSPWTSGSNEQFF. CDR3 bases: TGTGCCAGCAGCCCCTGGACTAGCGGGAGCAATGAGCAGTTCTTC.

V gene TRBV2 combines with J gene TRBJ2-7; perhaps TRBD1 as D (6 bases). The CDR3 has 15 residues. The V end lost 3 bases, the J end lost 6 bases, and 18 bases lay between the germline ends. The germline V gene encodes CDR1 SNHLY and CDR2 FYNNEI. The CDR3 sequence: CASSESNRALSEQYF. CDR3 coding DNA: TGTGCCAGCAGTGAGTCGAACAGGGCTCTCAGCGAGCAGTACTTC.

The genes are TRBV4-2 and TRBJ2-7, with TRBD1 matching 7 bases. V was pared by 0 bases and J by 6 bases, with 11 bases of the junction left unmatched. This CDR3 has 16 amino acids. Germline CDR1 LGHNA, CDR2 YNFKEQ. The CDR3 DNA sequence: TGTGCCAGCAGCCAAGATAATCGGGGACAGAATTGCGAGCAGTACTTC. Encoded protein: CASSQDNRGQNCEQYF.

This clone has just one count. The chain combines TRBV5-1 with TRBJ1-3; tentatively, D is TRBD1 (6 bases). This CDR3 spans 15 amino acids. Germline values: CDR1 SGHRS, CDR2 YFSETQ. Trimming took 4 bases from V and 2 from J, leaving 13 bases between them. In DNA form, the CDR3 reads TGCGCCAGCAGCCTCTACTCAGGGGCTGGAAACACCATATATTTT. Protein: CASSLYSGAGNTIYF.

For this clone: This same CDR3 is encoded by further DNA sequences in the sample. The chain is built from TRBV10-2 and TRBJ2-5, with 8 nucleotides matching TRBD2. V lost 3 bases, J lost 4 bases, and 1 base stayed unmatched. The CDR3 has 13 amino acids. Looked up from germline, CDR1 is WSHSY and CDR2 is SAAADI. The CDR3 coding sequence is TGCGCCAGCAGTGACGGGACTAGAGAGACCCAGTACTTC. Translating gives CASSDGTRETQYF.

The genes are TRBV5-1 and TRBJ1-4; 7 bases are a match to TRBD1. Trimming at V came to 3 bases and at J to 2 bases, leaving 7 bases not matched to a gene. The CDR3 sequence is 16 residues long. Per germline, CDR1 SGHRS and CDR2 YFSETQ. The chain's CDR3 is CASSSGRQGTNEKLFF. In nucleotides, the CDR3 is TGCGCCAGCAGCTCGGGACGACAGGGCACTAATGAAAAACTGTTTTTT.

V and J are TRBV7-9 and TRBJ2-2; tentative D call: TRBD2 (5 bases). The germline V gene encodes CDR1 SEHNR and CDR2 FQNEAQ (reference sequence). The CDR3 extends over 19 amino acids. V was trimmed by 6 bases and J by 0 bases, leaving 23 bases between them. CDR3: CASRVGRTDLISNTGELFF. The CDR3 nucleotides read TGTGCCAGCAGAGTAGGGCGGACTGACTTAATTTCGAACACCGGGGAGCTGTTTTTT.

Written as DNA, the CDR3 is TGTGCCAGCCAGTTTCGACAGCACTCTGGGGCCAACGTCCTGACTTTC. Translated: CASQFRQHSGANVLTF. This sequence joins TRBV2 and TRBJ2-6, with D possibly matching TRBD1 (5 bases). With 8 bases removed from V and 0 bases from J, the gap between germline ends came to 14 bases. The CDR3 is 16 amino acids. Germline-derived CDR1 and CDR2 are SNHLY and FYNNEI.

CDR3 protein: CASSIEGTGSYNEQFF. CDR3 nucleotides: TGTGCCAGTAGTATAGAAGGTACAGGCTCCTACAATGAGCAGTTCTTC. The chain uses TRBV19 and TRBJ2-1; D is perhaps TRBD1 (5 bases). The germline V and J ends were trimmed by 0 bases and 0 bases, with 9 bases remaining between them. This CDR3 has 16 residues. CDR1 is LNHDA and CDR2 is SQIVND in the germline V gene (reference sequence).

The rearrangement links TRBV15 to TRBJ2-3; D perhaps matches TRBD2 (5 bases). The germline gives CDR1 LNHNV, CDR2 YYDKDF (reference sequence). This CDR3 spans 16 amino acids. Between the trimmed V and J ends, which lost 0 bases and 1 base, there was a span of 11 bases. CDR3 amino acids: CATSRDTGIRTDTQYF. The CDR3 region has the DNA TGTGCCACCAGCAGAGATACGGGGATCCGCACAGATACGCAGTATTTT.

This chain joins TRBV27 and TRBJ2-7; TRBD2 agrees at 16 bases. This CDR3 spans 16 amino acids. V was pared by 5 bases and J by 5 bases, with 6 bases of the junction left unmatched. Germline V gene sequence: CDR1 MNHEY, CDR2 SMNVEV (reference sequence). CDR3 sequence reads: CASSPGLAGGPHEQYF. DNA of the CDR3: TGTGCCAGCAGTCCGGGACTAGCGGGGGGGCCCCACGAGCAGTACTTC.

The chain couples TRBV7-6 to TRBJ2-1, with D possibly TRBD2 on 6 matching bases. CDR3 size: 14 residues. In germline, CDR1 is SGHVS, CDR2 FNYEAQ. V shed 5 bases and J shed 4 bases, with 12 bases lying between them. The CDR3 sequence is CASSPRLAYNEQFF. In nucleotides, the CDR3 is TGTGCCAGCAGCCCCCGGCTAGCGTACAATGAGCAGTTCTTC. Full variable domain (missing parts from reference TRBV7-6 and TRBJ2-1): GAGVSQSPRYKVTKRGQDVALRCDPISGHVSLYWYRQALGQGPEFLTYFNYEAQQDKSGLPNDRFSAERPEGSISTLTIQRTEQRDSAMYRCASSPRLAYNEQFFGPGTRLTVL.